One sample yielded the 10 T cell receptor beta chains listed below, sequenced in a study of blood T cell repertoires in COVID-19. Using immunoSEQ multiplex PCR, the repertoire was profiled, and TCRdb retains in-frame clones only, with some absent. The table records 150,000 or so clones, approximately 88% of them present only once. The specimen was PBMCs or T cells enriched from blood (not recorded which). These receptors were taken from a woman between 50 and 59 years old who had recovered from COVID-19.

V usage is TRBV2 and J usage is TRBJ2-7, with TRBD2 identical over 7 bases. The germline gives CDR1 SNHLY, CDR2 FYNNEI. The CDR3 is 12 residues long. The V segment lost 6 bases and the J segment 1 base; nucleotides outside the gene matches: 0. The CDR3 reads CASRGGSYEQYF. Written as DNA, the CDR3 is TGTGCCAGCAGGGGGGGGTCCTACGAGCAGTACTTC.

The rearrangement links TRBV19 to TRBJ1-5; 9 positions agree with TRBD1. Trimming at V came to 3 bases and at J to 1 base, leaving 7 bases not matched to a gene. Looked up from germline, CDR1 is LNHDA and CDR2 is SQIVND (reference sequence). The CDR3 length is 17 residues. The CDR3 DNA reads as TGTGCCAGTAGTATCGGGCTAACAGGGGGCAGCAATCAGCCCCAGCATTTT. Encoded protein: CASSIGLTGGSNQPQHF. Drawing the rest from reference TRBV19 and TRBJ1-5, the complete variable domain is DGGITQSPKYLFRKEGQNVTLSCEQNLNHDAMYWYRQDPGQGLRLIYYSQIVNDFQKGDIAEGYSVSREKKESFPLTVTSAQKNPTAFYLCASSIGLTGGSNQPQHFGDGTRLSIL.

The chain uses TRBV7-3 and TRBJ2-2, with D unresolved. The germline V gene encodes CDR1 SGHTA and CDR2 FQGTGA. The CDR3 totals 14 residues. V lost 4 bases, J lost 4 bases, and 10 bases lay in between. Written as DNA, the CDR3 is TGTGCCAGCAGCTCAGTGTCGGGCACCGGGGAGCTGTTTTTT. Protein sequence: CASSSVSGTGELFF. Full variable domain (remainder filled in from reference TRBV7-3 and TRBJ2-2): GAGVSQTPSNKVTEKGKYVELRCDPISGHTALYWYRQSLGQGPEFLIYFQGTGAADDSGLPNDRFFAVRPEGSVSTLKIQRTERGDSAVYLCASSSVSGTGELFFGEGSRLTVL.

The chain couples TRBV7-9 to TRBJ1-4, with no clear D. The CDR3 covers 14 residues. Per germline, CDR1 SEHNR and CDR2 FQNEAQ (reference sequence). Trimming removed 1 base at V and 4 bases at J, with 7 bases between. CDR3 amino acids: CASSLGRSNEKLFF. CDR3 DNA sequence: TGTGCCAGCAGCTTAGGACGGAGTAATGAAAAACTGTTTTTT.

The rearrangement links TRBV24-1 to TRBJ1-2; D uncertain. Deletions cut 0 bases from V and 4 bases from J, with 5 bases between. Per germline, CDR1 KGHDR and CDR2 SFDVKD. The CDR3 is 13 residues long. This CDR3 reads CATSDLGSYGYTF. DNA for the CDR3: TGTGCCACCAGTGATTTGGGCAGCTATGGCTACACCTTC.

This chain uses TRBV14 with TRBJ2-1; TRBD1 is a possible D gene (5 bases). Trimming took 0 bases from V and 3 from J, leaving 9 bases between them. Germline CDR1 SGHDN, CDR2 FVKESK. This CDR3 region has 15 residues. This CDR3 is CASSQEAGIYNEQFF. Written as DNA, the CDR3 is TGTGCCAGCAGCCAAGAGGCAGGGATCTACAATGAGCAGTTCTTC.

The CDR3 bases are TGTGCCAGCAGCATGGACAGGGTCCCCTACGAGCAGTACTTC. It translates to CASSMDRVPYEQYF. This chain links TRBV7-9 with TRBJ2-7; 8 bases align to TRBD1. Germline V gene lookup returns CDR1 SEHNR and CDR2 FQNEAQ (reference sequence). J was trimmed by 2 bases and V by 5 bases; bases with no gene match: 5. This CDR3 region has 14 residues.

CDR3 nucleotide sequence: TGCGCCAGCAGCTTGGACGGCGGGAGCTCCTACAATGAGCAGTTCTTC. Its translation: CASSLDGGSSYNEQFF. This sequence joins TRBV5-1 and TRBJ2-1; TRBD2 matches at 7 bases. This CDR3 has 16 residues. V was clipped by 0 bases and J by 0 bases; unmatched bases: 3. CDR1 SGHRS and CDR2 YFSETQ come from the germline V gene.

The chain uses TRBV5-4 and TRBJ1-5; 9 bases agree with TRBD1. Trimming cost V 7 bases and J 4 bases; bases outside gene matches: 18. The CDR3 is 18 residues long. Germline V gene data show CDR1 as SGHNT and CDR2 as YYREEE (reference sequence). CDR3 residues: CASLNLTPGQGKNQPQHF. The DNA of the CDR3 is TGTGCCAGCCTTAATTTGACCCCGGGACAGGGAAAAAATCAGCCCCAGCATTTT.

This rearrangement joins TRBV30 to TRBJ2-4, with TRBD2 as a possible D gene (5 bases). This CDR3 has 14 residues. The germline CDR1 and CDR2 sequences are GTSNPN and SVGIG (reference sequence). Between the trimmed V and J ends, which lost 3 bases and 1 base, there was a span of 10 bases. The CDR3 sequence is CAWRGRGAKNIQYF. For the CDR3, the DNA is TGTGCCTGGAGAGGGCGCGGGGCCAAAAACATTCAGTACTTC.